The table lists the clone carrying this T cell receptor beta chain with many counts. Its target is not known. These data are taken from a study of regulatory T cells in long-lasting Graves disease. Study-wide results and caveats: When disease was persistent, TRBV28, TRBJ1-2 and TRBJ2-5 were the favored segments. Peripheral blood was the sole material, not thyroid tissue. Persistent patients shared some 2,500 public clonotypes among themselves. Newly diagnosed patients shared fewer, at about 890.

This sample's time point: newly diagnosed GD, antithyroid drugs for less than 3 months. From RNA extracted from PBMCs, the TCR library was made. The EDTA tubes were filled with around 8.1 milliliters of drawn peripheral blood. The CDR3 totals 17 residues. The V and J ends lost 2 bases and 0 bases respectively, with 13 bases between them. Germline V gene sequence: CDR1 SGHNT, CDR2 YENEEA. The authors built TCR beta libraries using iRepertoire HTBI primers and Arm-PCR of CDR3 regions. One entry per CDR3 protein, called by TCRdb with MiXCR from the multiplex PCR reads. The data hold some 320,000 distinct CDR3 sequences, with over 15% observed a single time.

This chain links TRBV11-3 with TRBJ2-2, with no clear D. The TCR originated in a female donor with Graves disease. The specimen was peripheral blood mononuclear cells (PBMCs), collected at new diagnosis, from a patient treated with antithyroid drugs. CDR3 in amino acids: CASSLPSSDTNTGELFF. The DNA of the CDR3 is TGTGCCAGCAGCTTACCGTCCTCGGATACGAACACCGGGGAGCTGTTTTTT.